These 32 T cell receptor beta chains share one sample of origin, sequenced in a study of OX40 agonist ivuxolimab in advanced cancers. Assay used: immunoSEQ multiplex PCR; TCRdb lists only in-frame clones, some missing. In the table there are around 80,000 clones, around 82% of which are singletons. Sample: CD4+ or CD8+ T cells sorted from blood, taken in a trial of the OX40 agonist ivuxolimab. These receptors were obtained from an adult with an advanced solid tumor such as melanoma, head and neck, liver or kidney cancer.

This clone has just a few counts. The rearrangement uses TRBV4-2 and TRBJ2-4; D may be TRBD2 (5 bases). Germline assignment: CDR1 LGHNA and CDR2 YNFKEQ. CDR3 length: 14 residues. Trimming took 3 bases from V and 6 from J, leaving 12 bases between them. The CDR3 coding sequence is TGTGCCAGCAGCCAGGGCCGGGGTGCAAACATTCAGTACTTC. Translated, it gives CASSQGRGANIQYF.

The chain couples TRBV14 to TRBJ2-7; 10 bases fit TRBD1. The germline CDR1 and CDR2 sequences are SGHDN and FVKESK. This CDR3 is 14 amino acids long. The V gene end was trimmed by 4 bases and the J gene end by 5 bases; junction bases not matched to a gene: 5. The CDR3 nucleotides are TGTGCCAGCAGCCTGGGACAGGGGTTCGACGAGCAGTACTTC. Protein product: CASSLGQGFDEQYF.

The genes are TRBV7-2 and TRBJ2-7; D not certain. The V end lost 4 bases, the J end lost 7 bases, and 14 bases lay between the germline ends. CDR3 length: 13 residues. CDR1 is SGHTA and CDR2 is FQGNSA in the germline V gene. CDR3 sequence reads: CASSSQIGREQYF. The DNA for the CDR3 is TGTGCCAGCAGCTCACAGATAGGACGGGAGCAGTACTTC. The full variable domain, completed using reference TRBV7-2 and TRBJ2-7, is GAGVSQSPSNKVTEKGKDVELRCDPISGHTALYWYRQSLGQGLEFLIYFQGNSAPDKSGLPSDRFSAERTGGSVSTLTIQRTQQEDSAVYLCASSSQIGREQYFGPGTRLTVT.

The V and J genes are TRBV9 and TRBJ1-2; D call uncertain. V lost 3 bases to trimming and J lost 7 bases, with 16 bases between them. The CDR3 sequence is 14 residues long. CDR1 and CDR2 (germline): SGDLS, YYNGEE. As DNA, the CDR3 is TGTGCCAGCAGCGCTGGGCTTCCTCGGGGTGGCTACACCTTC. Its protein is CASSAGLPRGGYTF.

The chain couples TRBV7-2 to TRBJ2-5; 7 bases line up with TRBD2. The CDR3 spans 14 residues. CDR1 is SGHTA and CDR2 is FQGNSA in the germline V gene. Trimming at V came to 5 bases and at J to 3 bases, leaving 6 bases not matched to a gene. This CDR3 reads CASSPAGLEETQYF. CDR3 bases: TGTGCCAGCAGCCCAGCGGGGCTAGAAGAGACCCAGTACTTC.

The rearrangement joins TRBV28 to TRBJ2-7; 7 bases align to TRBD1. The CDR3 has 15 amino acids. V trimming: 4 bases; J trimming: 2 bases; junction bases outside the gene matches: 8. Germline lookup yields CDR1 MDHEN and CDR2 SYDVKM. The CDR3 here is CASSSPTGTAYEQYF. CDR3 sequence (DNA): TGTGCCAGCAGTTCCCCAACTGGGACAGCCTACGAGCAGTACTTC.

This clone was seen just once. The V call is TRBV19, the J call TRBJ1-5; D uncertain. Germline CDR1 and CDR2: LNHDA and SQIVND (reference sequence). With 8 bases removed from V and 3 bases from J, the gap between germline ends came to 14 bases. The CDR3 sequence is 14 residues long. The CDR3 loop reads CASSLRRINQPQHF. The CDR3 nucleotides read TGTGCCAGTTCCCTCAGACGGATCAATCAGCCCCAGCATTTT.

The V call is TRBV4-1, the J call TRBJ2-5; no clear D gene. Germline V gene sequence: CDR1 MGHRA, CDR2 YSYEKL. V was shortened by 4 bases and J by 2 bases, with 8 bases between the two germline ends. The length of the CDR3 is 13 residues. The DNA for the CDR3 is TGCGCCAGCAGCCGTTGGCAGCAAGAGACCCAGTACTTC. This sequence encodes CASSRWQQETQYF.

CDR3 in amino acids: CASSGDRDAYGYTF. The CDR3 nucleotides are TGTGCCAGCAGTGGAGACAGGGATGCTTATGGCTACACCTTC. The chain uses TRBV6-1 and TRBJ1-2; 7 bases are a match to TRBD1. The germline gives CDR1 MNHNS, CDR2 SASEGT. The junction had 7 bases not matched to a gene; V was cut back by 4 bases and J by 5 bases. CDR3 length: 14 amino acids.

This chain links TRBV28 with TRBJ1-5; no firm D call. The CDR3 has 12 residues. The germline CDR1 and CDR2 sequences are MDHEN and SYDVKM. Trimming left V 10 bases short and J 0 bases short, with 7 bases between. The CDR3 loop is CAINYSNQPQHF. CDR3 coding DNA: TGTGCCATCAATTATAGCAATCAGCCCCAGCATTTT.

The chain joins TRBV9 to TRBJ2-7; possible D gene TRBD2, 6 bases. This CDR3 is 14 amino acids long. V was pared by 4 bases and J by 2 bases, with 13 bases between. Germline CDR1 and CDR2: SGDLS and YYNGEE. As DNA, the CDR3 is TGTGCCAGCAGCCCCCGGGGGACCCCCTACGAGCAGTACTTC. It codes for CASSPRGTPYEQYF.

The sample holds a few counts of this clone. The chain is built from TRBV5-1 and TRBJ1-2, with 7 bases fitting TRBD1. Germline V gives CDR1 SGHRS, CDR2 YFSETQ. The CDR3 spans 14 residues. Trimming cost V 1 base and J 8 bases; bases outside gene matches: 8. CDR3 sequence reads: CASSLTGAVEGYTF. DNA for the CDR3: TGCGCCAGCAGCTTGACAGGGGCGGTTGAAGGCTACACCTTC.

The V and J genes are TRBV21-1 and TRBJ2-2. TRBV21-1 is a pseudogene segment. This CDR3 has 15 residues. The CDR3 region is CASNPPGAATGELFF. The CDR3 nucleotides are TGTGCCAGCAATCCCCCGGGGGCCGCCACCGGGGAGCTGTTTTTT.

The chain recombines TRBV5-1 with TRBJ2-3, with 8 bases aligning to TRBD2. CDR1 and CDR2 (germline): SGHRS, YFSETQ. With 4 bases clipped from V and 1 base from J, the junction kept 5 bases outside the gene matches. This CDR3 spans 15 amino acids. The CDR3 reads CASSPIAGRTDTQYF. The DNA of the CDR3 is TGCGCCAGCAGCCCAATAGCGGGACGCACAGATACGCAGTATTTT. The complete variable domain, with remaining parts taken from reference TRBV5-1 and TRBJ2-3, reads KAGVTQTPRYLIKTRGQQVTLSCSPISGHRSVSWYQQTPGQGLQFLFEYFSETQRNKGNFPGRFSGRQFSNSRSEMNVSTLELGDSALYLCASSPIAGRTDTQYFGPGTRLTVL.

The chain has TRBV7-2 and TRBJ1-6, with a tentative D call TRBD1 (5 bases). The CDR3 has 15 residues. V was cut by 4 bases and J by 7 bases, with 14 bases left in between. Germline loops: CDR1 SGHTA, CDR2 FQGNSA. The chain's CDR3 is CASSSMRGGNSPLHF. The CDR3 DNA reads as TGTGCCAGCAGCTCAATGAGGGGCGGCAATTCACCCCTCCACTTT.

This clone was observed once. The chain uses TRBV11-1 and TRBJ1-3; D remains ambiguous. In germline, CDR1 is SGHAT, CDR2 FQDESV (reference sequence). CDR3 length equals 13 residues. V was trimmed by 3 bases and J by 4 bases, leaving 7 bases between them. The CDR3 nucleotides are TGTGCCAGCAGCTTGGTTACCGGAAACACCATATATTTT. Protein: CASSLVTGNTIYF.

The chain uses TRBV5-4 and TRBJ2-3, with D perhaps TRBD2 (6 bases). Trimming removed 1 base at V and 0 bases at J, with 6 bases between. The germline CDR1 and CDR2 sequences are SGHNT and YYREEE (reference sequence). This CDR3 has 14 amino acids. This CDR3 is CASSLSGSTDTQYF. The CDR3 DNA reads as TGTGCCAGCAGCTTGAGCGGGAGCACAGATACGCAGTATTTT.

CDR3 amino acids: CASTVGGGHNSPLHF. Here the CDR3 DNA reads TGTGCCAGCACGGTGGGGGGGGGCCATAATTCACCCCTCCACTTT. The gene calls are TRBV28 and TRBJ1-6; D is possibly TRBD1 (6 bases). This CDR3 contains 15 residues. V dropped 7 bases and J dropped 5 bases, with 15 bases sitting between them. Germline V gene data show CDR1 as MDHEN and CDR2 as SYDVKM.

This clone was found many times. The chain uses TRBV28 and TRBJ2-5; tentative D call: TRBD1 (6 bases). With 6 bases removed from V and 1 base from J, the gap between germline ends came to 12 bases. Looked up from germline, CDR1 is MDHEN and CDR2 is SYDVKM. The CDR3 covers 14 residues. CDR3 DNA sequence: TGTGCCAGCAGCCGAGGACAGTCCCAAGAGACCCAGTACTTC. Its protein is CASSRGQSQETQYF.

This chain links TRBV4-2 with TRBJ2-1; D is unresolved. CDR3 length equals 11 residues. Germline V lookup: CDR1 LGHNA, CDR2 YNFKEQ. V gave up 2 bases and J gave up 7 bases, with 3 bases separating them. CDR3 residues: CASSQRNEQFF. The CDR3 DNA reads as TGTGCCAGCAGCCAAAGGAATGAGCAGTTCTTC.

The J gene is TRBJ1-4, the V gene TRBV27, with a tentative D call TRBD1 (6 bases). The ends were cut back, 8 bases at V and 3 bases at J, with 16 bases in the middle. Germline lookup yields CDR1 MNHEY and CDR2 SMNVEV (reference sequence). The CDR3 sequence is 15 residues long. CDR3 sequence (DNA): TGTGCCAGCCCCCTTCAGGGGAGGGCTAATGAAAAACTGTTTTTT. This gives the protein CASPLQGRANEKLFF.

This chain links TRBV11-2 with TRBJ2-1; 11 nucleotides align to TRBD2. The germline CDR1 and CDR2 sequences are SGHAT and FQNNGV. This CDR3 is built from 14 residues. Trimming took 5 bases from V and 8 from J; bases not matched to a gene: 5. The CDR3 reads CASSPQLAGDEQFF. CDR3 coding DNA: TGTGCCAGCAGCCCCCAACTAGCGGGAGATGAGCAGTTCTTC.

The chain is built from TRBV5-1 and TRBJ1-2, with 8 bases that match TRBD1. The CDR3 sequence is 15 residues long. Trimming took 1 base from V and 8 from J; bases not matched to a gene: 10. Germline loops: CDR1 SGHRS, CDR2 YFSETQ. The CDR3 here is CASSLSQGAEGGYTF. CDR3 in DNA: TGCGCCAGCAGCTTGTCGCAGGGGGCCGAGGGGGGCTACACCTTC.

This clone showed up just a few times. V usage is TRBV2 and J usage is TRBJ1-5; D is ambiguous. V gave up 5 bases and J gave up 2 bases, with 10 bases separating them. From germline, CDR1 is SNHLY and CDR2 FYNNEI. The CDR3 runs to 14 residues. The CDR3 protein is CASSSVGGNQPQHF. The CDR3 region has the DNA TGTGCCAGCAGTTCTGTAGGCGGCAATCAGCCCCAGCATTTT.

This chain joins TRBV11-2 and TRBJ2-1; D possibly corresponds to TRBD1 (5 bases). Germline V gene lookup returns CDR1 SGHAT and CDR2 FQNNGV. The CDR3 runs to 16 residues. The V end lost 3 bases, the J end lost 4 bases, and 16 bases lay between the germline ends. The DNA of the CDR3 is TGTGCCAGCAGCTTGGGGCCAGTTAGATCTTACAATGAGCAGTTCTTC. Its translation: CASSLGPVRSYNEQFF.

The chain has TRBV5-1 and TRBJ1-1; D is perhaps TRBD1 (6 bases). This CDR3 is built from 16 residues. Trimming shortened V by 0 bases and J by 0 bases, and 12 bases separated the two germline ends. The V gene's germline CDR1 is SGHRS and CDR2 YFSETQ. The CDR3 DNA reads as TGCGCCAGCAGCTTGGATGGCTACAGGGTGAACACTGAAGCTTTCTTT. Amino acid sequence: CASSLDGYRVNTEAFF.

This sequence joins TRBV5-1 and TRBJ2-2, with 7 bases matching TRBD2. Per the germline V gene, CDR1 is SGHRS and CDR2 is YFSETQ. V lost 5 bases and J lost 5; bases outside the gene matches: 6. This CDR3 has 14 residues. CDR3 sequence: CASSGRDVTGELFF. For the CDR3, the DNA is TGCGCCAGCAGTGGGAGGGACGTGACCGGGGAGCTGTTTTTT.

The V call is TRBV27, the J call TRBJ2-1, with 15 nucleotides matching TRBD2. The V and J ends lost 5 bases and 6 bases, in that order; junction bases with no gene match: 14. The CDR3 sequence is 19 residues long. CDR1 and CDR2 (germline): MNHEY, SMNVEV (reference sequence). DNA of the CDR3: TGTGCCAGCAGTCGTGAGACCGGGACTAGCGGGAGGAGGGTCAATGAGCAGTTCTTC. Protein sequence: CASSRETGTSGRRVNEQFF.

J is TRBJ2-5 and V is TRBV5-6; D not resolved. The CDR3 totals 13 residues. Between the trimmed V and J ends, which lost 5 bases and 4 bases, there was a span of 12 bases. CDR1 is SGHDT, CDR2 YYEEEE, per germline. Here the CDR3 DNA reads TGTGCCAGCAGATACCGACATCGAGAGACCCAGTACTTC. Protein product: CASRYRHRETQYF.

The rearrangement links TRBV7-9 to TRBJ2-7; 7 positions match TRBD1. This CDR3 is 14 amino acids long. V lost 4 bases and J lost 2; bases outside the gene matches: 5. Germline values: CDR1 SEHNR, CDR2 FQNEAQ (reference sequence). CDR3 amino acids: CASSSQGFAYEQYF. As DNA, the CDR3 is TGTGCCAGCAGCTCACAGGGGTTCGCCTACGAGCAGTACTTC.

The chain links TRBV18 to TRBJ2-4; 8 bases match TRBD1. Germline assignment: CDR1 KGHSH and CDR2 LQKENI. This CDR3 is 16 amino acids long. Trimming removed 3 bases from V and 0 bases from J; junction bases left unmatched: 4. The CDR3 reads CASSPDRGKAKNIQYF. CDR3 nucleotide sequence: TGTGCCAGCTCACCCGACAGGGGTAAAGCCAAAAACATTCAGTACTTC.

Only one count was recorded for this clone. The chain employs TRBV6-5 and TRBJ1-4; possibly TRBD1 for D (6 bases). This CDR3 contains 15 residues. Between the trimmed V and J ends, which lost 5 bases and 5 bases, there was a span of 15 bases. CDR1 and CDR2 from the germline V gene are MNHEY and SVGAGI. The CDR3 here is CASSRRGLENEKLFF. CDR3 DNA sequence: TGTGCCAGCAGTCGCAGGGGTTTGGAAAATGAAAAACTGTTTTTT.